The clone carrying this T cell receptor (beta chain) was seen a single time. Its target is not known. This entry comes from a study of CD8+CD57+ T cells in acquired aplastic anemia. Overall study: Mean yield of DNA from sorted CD4+ and CD8+ cells was 2.5 to 4 ug.

Individuals selected for sequencing had exhibited CD8+CD57+ cell expansion on flow cytometry. Everyone among the patients had severe acquired aplastic anemia. Genomic DNA served as template for TCR beta VDJ and CDR3 profiling. TCRdb reprocessed the reads via MiXCR and lists one record per CDR3 protein. The repertoire holds more than 250,000 distinct CDR3 sequences, 70% to 85% seen once, with 40% to 55% in the top ten. V gave up 9 bases and J gave up 1 base, with 7 bases separating them. CDR1 is SNHLY, CDR2 FYNNEI, per germline. The CDR3 loop spans 11 amino acids. Study-level findings and limits: Almost 30 shared CD8+ CDR3s appeared highly expressed within patients' immunodominant clones.

This TCR was sampled from a human donor with aplastic anemia. Sample: sorted CD4+, CD8+, or CD8+CD57+ T cells (not recorded which) from PBMCs. The chain is built from TRBV2 and TRBJ2-7; D call uncertain. CDR3 loop: CASARSYEQYF. The CDR3 DNA is TGTGCCAGTGCGCGGTCCTACGAGCAGTACTTC.